These 24 T cell receptor beta chains were all obtained from the same sample, sequenced in a study of shared clonotypes between healthy human individuals (dated by TCRdb to the early 2020s). Libraries were prepared through the immunoSEQ multiplex PCR assay. In its TCRdb copy, this immuneACCESS table keeps in-frame sequences only and misses some clones. Where compared with another copy, unresolved V genes explain less than half of these, and the others have no known cause. Within this sample are 2.3 million or so clones, with 85% to 95% of them counted one time only. The ten top clones hold roughly 0.36% of the sample. Sequenced material: naive CD4+ T cells from PBMCs. The cell subset or site label on this specimen signifies: CD45RA+ positively selected. The receptors stem from a man between 18 and 35 years old in good health. Some clones in this sample may be carry-over from other donors' samples.

The rearrangement joins TRBV27 to TRBJ1-1; 7 positions agree with TRBD1. Per the germline V gene, CDR1 is MNHEY and CDR2 is SMNVEV (reference sequence). The CDR3 runs to 17 residues. V shed 1 base, J shed 0 bases, and the junction held 8 bases outside the gene matches. The CDR3 bases are TGTGCCAGCAGTTTATTCTCGGACAGGATTATGAACACTGAAGCTTTCTTT. Translated: CASSLFSDRIMNTEAFF.

J is TRBJ2-5 and V is TRBV7-2, with D unresolved. The V end lost 4 bases, the J end lost 1 base, and 13 bases lay between the germline ends. Germline CDR1 reads SGHTA; CDR2 reads FQGNSA. The CDR3 sequence is 15 residues long. CDR3 DNA: TGTGCCAGCAGCTCCCAAGTCGCTATCCAAGAGACCCAGTACTTC. As protein: CASSSQVAIQETQYF.

This chain connects TRBV11-2 to TRBJ1-1; D not certain. The CDR3 is made up of 13 amino acids. Trimming left V 6 bases short and J 2 bases short, with 10 bases between. The germline CDR1 and CDR2 sequences are SGHAT and FQNNGV. CDR3 in amino acids: CASRTQANTEAFF. CDR3 nucleotide sequence: TGTGCCAGCAGGACCCAGGCTAACACTGAAGCTTTCTTT. The whole variable domain, remainder taken from reference TRBV11-2 and TRBJ1-1, is EAGVAQSPRYKIIEKRQSVAFWCNPISGHATLYWYQQILGQGPKLLIQFQNNGVVDDSQLPKDRFSAERLKGVDSTLKIQPAKLEDSAVYLCASRTQANTEAFFGQGTRLTVV.

This rearrangement joins TRBV30 to TRBJ1-1; a possible D gene is TRBD1 (5 bases). The CDR3 spans 11 residues. CDR1 is GTSNPN, CDR2 SVGIG, per germline (reference sequence). V lost 0 bases and J 10 bases, leaving 9 bases between the germline ends. CDR3 bases: TGTGCCTGGAGTGTCGGGGCGAGAGCTTTCTTT. As protein: CAWSVGARAFF.

The chain recombines TRBV5-1 with TRBJ1-6, with a possible D match to TRBD1 (5 bases). V was clipped by 3 bases and J by 6 bases, with 13 bases between them. Germline loops: CDR1 SGHRS, CDR2 YFSETQ. The CDR3 spans 15 residues. CDR3 amino acids: CASSSSPGSNSPLHF. In DNA, the CDR3 is TGCGCCAGCAGCTCGTCCCCAGGGAGTAATTCACCCCTCCACTTT.

V gene TRBV28 combines with J gene TRBJ2-1, with 7 bases aligning to TRBD2. The CDR3 totals 14 residues. Trimming at V came to 11 bases and at J to 5 bases, leaving 12 bases not matched to a gene. Germline lookup yields CDR1 MDHEN and CDR2 SYDVKM. The DNA of the CDR3 is TGTGCCCTTACGGGGGGAGGGCCACACAATGAGCAGTTCTTC. Translating gives CALTGGGPHNEQFF.

V usage is TRBV5-1 and J usage is TRBJ1-4; TRBD1 is a possible D gene (6 bases). This CDR3 is 15 amino acids long. V lost 4 bases and J 5 bases, leaving 15 bases between the germline ends. Germline V CDR1 and CDR2: SGHRS, YFSETQ. The CDR3 bases are TGCGCCAGCAGCGACCGGACAAGGGGGAATGAAAAACTGTTTTTT. Translating gives CASSDRTRGNEKLFF.

The V and J genes are TRBV7-8 and TRBJ2-3; 9 positions agree with TRBD2. With 1 base clipped from V and 3 bases from J, the junction kept 5 bases outside the gene matches. Germline-derived CDR1 and CDR2 are SGHVS and FQNEAQ. The CDR3 loop spans 16 amino acids. The chain's CDR3 is CASSLGGGRETDTQYF. CDR3 bases: TGTGCCAGCAGCTTAGGGGGCGGGAGGGAAACAGATACGCAGTATTTT.

The rearrangement links TRBV6-5 to TRBJ2-6; D unresolved. V lost 2 bases and J 2 bases, leaving 7 bases between the germline ends. In germline, CDR1 is MNHEY, CDR2 SVGAGI. The CDR3 loop spans 15 amino acids. This chain's CDR3 is CASSYVRPGANVLTF. The CDR3 DNA reads TGTGCCAGCAGTTACGTCAGGCCTGGGGCCAACGTCCTGACTTTC.

The J gene is TRBJ2-3, the V gene TRBV9; 7 bases match TRBD2. This CDR3 comprises 14 residues. Germline V gene data show CDR1 as SGDLS and CDR2 as YYNGEE. The trim removed 4 bases at V and 5 bases at J, leaving 7 bases unmatched. CDR3 DNA sequence: TGTGCCAGCAGCTCCCGGGGGGAGGTAGATACGCAGTATTTT. Translated: CASSSRGEVDTQYF. The variable domain in full, with the rest retrieved from reference TRBV9 and TRBJ2-3, is DSGVTQTPKHLITATGQRVTLRCSPRSGDLSVYWYQQSLDQGLQFLIQYYNGEERAKGNILERFSAQQFPDLHSELNLSSLELGDSALYFCASSSRGEVDTQYFGPGTRLTVL.

Concerning this clone itself: The same CDR3 is also encoded by other DNA sequences in this sample. This chain uses TRBV6-1 with TRBJ1-1; D call uncertain. CDR3 length: 14 residues. The germline V gene encodes CDR1 MNHNS and CDR2 SASEGT. V was clipped by 0 bases and J by 0 bases, with 5 bases between them. In DNA form, the CDR3 reads TGTGCCAGCAGTGAAGCACGCCTGAACACTGAAGCTTTCTTT. It translates to CASSEARLNTEAFF.

This chain connects TRBV5-6 to TRBJ2-7; D gene ambiguous. Germline assignment: CDR1 SGHDT and CDR2 YYEEEE. Trimming shortened V by 1 base and J by 4 bases, and 9 bases separated the two germline ends. There are 13 residues in the CDR3. CDR3 amino acids: CASSLIFSYEQYF. The DNA of the CDR3 is TGTGCCAGCAGCTTGATCTTCAGTTACGAGCAGTACTTC.

The V call is TRBV11-2, the J call TRBJ2-3; 8 nucleotides line up with TRBD2. From germline, CDR1 is SGHAT and CDR2 FQNNGV. The CDR3 is 14 amino acids. With V trimmed by 5 bases and J by 6 bases, 7 bases remained unmatched. The CDR3 sequence: CASSPGGRVDTQYF. The CDR3 DNA reads TGTGCCAGCAGCCCGGGGGGGCGGGTGGATACGCAGTATTTT. The variable domain in full, with the rest retrieved from reference TRBV11-2 and TRBJ2-3, is EAGVAQSPRYKIIEKRQSVAFWCNPISGHATLYWYQQILGQGPKLLIQFQNNGVVDDSQLPKDRFSAERLKGVDSTLKIQPAKLEDSAVYLCASSPGGRVDTQYFGPGTRLTVL.

This clone has just one count. This rearrangement joins TRBV5-8 to TRBJ1-5, with 9 bases identical to TRBD1. Unmatched junction bases numbered 5, after V lost 4 bases and J lost 6 bases. Germline-derived CDR1 and CDR2 are SGHTS and YDEGEE. This CDR3 has 14 amino acids. CDR3 bases: TGTGCCAGCAGCCAGGGACAGGGTTTTCAGCCCCAGCATTTT. It encodes CASSQGQGFQPQHF.

V is TRBV28 and J is TRBJ1-2, with D tentatively TRBD1 (6 bases). Trimming shortened V by 10 bases and J by 3 bases, and 18 bases separated the two germline ends. Per the germline V gene, CDR1 is MDHEN and CDR2 is SYDVKM. The CDR3 extends over 14 amino acids. DNA of the CDR3: TGTGCCACCGAAGCTCCTCGGGGGCACTATGGCTACACCTTC. Its translation: CATEAPRGHYGYTF.

V is TRBV2 and J is TRBJ1-1, with D unclear. This CDR3 contains 13 residues. Germline values: CDR1 SNHLY, CDR2 FYNNEI. Trimming cost V 4 bases and J 1 base, with 7 bases left between them. This chain's CDR3 is CASSAYTNTEAFF. The CDR3 DNA follows: TGTGCCAGCAGTGCGTATACGAACACTGAAGCTTTCTTT.

CDR3 in amino acids: CASRRGTAGGYTF. CDR3 sequence (DNA): TGTGCCAGCAGACGAGGGACGGCGGGTGGCTACACCTTC. This chain joins TRBV6-1 and TRBJ1-2; weak D call: TRBD1 (5 bases). Trimming took 6 bases from V and 7 from J, leaving 15 bases between them. This CDR3 is 13 amino acids long. Germline V CDR1 and CDR2: MNHNS, SASEGT.

Worth noting for this clone: The sample holds other DNA sequences that translate to the same CDR3. The chain combines TRBV30 with TRBJ1-1, with D hard to call. Germline V gene data show CDR1 as GTSNPN and CDR2 as SVGIG (reference sequence). This CDR3 contains 13 residues. V shed 0 bases and J shed 4 bases, with 9 bases lying between them. The DNA of the CDR3 is TGTGCCTGGAGTGTACGGGGTGGCACTGAAGCTTTCTTT. This codes for CAWSVRGGTEAFF.

This chain uses TRBV6-1 with TRBJ1-3, with D hard to call. This CDR3 comprises 14 residues. V gave up 2 bases and J gave up 4 bases, with 9 bases separating them. Germline V gene lookup returns CDR1 MNHNS and CDR2 SASEGT. CDR3 in amino acids: CASSERILGNTIYF. The DNA of the CDR3 is TGTGCCAGCAGTGAAAGGATTCTCGGAAACACCATATATTTT.

The rearrangement links TRBV4-1 to TRBJ1-1, with D unclear. Trimming took off 6 bases at V and 3 bases at J, with 5 bases between the two ends. Germline CDR1 reads MGHRA; CDR2 reads YSYEKL. There are 11 residues in the CDR3. This CDR3 reads CASRGHTEAFF. The CDR3 DNA sequence: TGCGCCAGCAGAGGACACACTGAAGCTTTCTTT.

The chain carries TRBV6-6 and TRBJ1-4; D unresolved. CDR1 is MNHNY and CDR2 is SVGAGI in the germline V gene (reference sequence). V was shortened by 4 bases and J by 6 bases, with 3 bases between the two germline ends. There are 11 residues in the CDR3. CDR3 in amino acids: CASSSDEKLFF. CDR3 in DNA: TGTGCCAGCAGTTCCGATGAAAAACTGTTTTTT.

The V gene is TRBV19, the J gene TRBJ2-5; possibly TRBD1 for D (6 bases). Germline V gene lookup returns CDR1 LNHDA and CDR2 SQIVND (reference sequence). The CDR3 consists of 11 residues. The V and J ends lost 8 bases and 5 bases respectively, with 9 bases between them. CDR3 sequence reads: CASQGRETQYF. The DNA for the CDR3 is TGTGCCAGTCAGGGGCGGGAGACCCAGTACTTC. The variable domain in full, completed from reference TRBV19 and TRBJ2-5, reads DGGITQSPKYLFRKEGQNVTLSCEQNLNHDAMYWYRQDPGQGLRLIYYSQIVNDFQKGDIAEGYSVSREKKESFPLTVTSAQKNPTAFYLCASQGRETQYFGPGTRLLVL.

The rearrangement uses TRBV28 and TRBJ2-7; D could derive from TRBD1 or TRBD2 (5 bases each). The germline V gene has CDR1 MDHEN and CDR2 SYDVKM. There are 14 residues in the CDR3. With 5 bases removed from V and 3 bases from J, the gap between germline ends came to 14 bases. DNA for the CDR3: TGTGCCAGCAGTCTACTGGGGACCTTCTACGAGCAGTACTTC. Protein sequence: CASSLLGTFYEQYF.

A note on this clone: The same CDR3 can be traced to other DNA sequences in this sample. This chain links TRBV7-9 with TRBJ2-1, with TRBD2 matching over 12 bases. CDR3 length equals 15 residues. V lost 4 bases to trimming and J lost 4 bases; unmatched junction nucleotides: 2. The V gene's germline CDR1 is SEHNR and CDR2 FQNEAQ (reference sequence). The CDR3 loop is CASSSGTSGYNEQFF. The DNA for the CDR3 is TGTGCCAGCAGCTCCGGGACTAGCGGGTACAATGAGCAGTTCTTC.